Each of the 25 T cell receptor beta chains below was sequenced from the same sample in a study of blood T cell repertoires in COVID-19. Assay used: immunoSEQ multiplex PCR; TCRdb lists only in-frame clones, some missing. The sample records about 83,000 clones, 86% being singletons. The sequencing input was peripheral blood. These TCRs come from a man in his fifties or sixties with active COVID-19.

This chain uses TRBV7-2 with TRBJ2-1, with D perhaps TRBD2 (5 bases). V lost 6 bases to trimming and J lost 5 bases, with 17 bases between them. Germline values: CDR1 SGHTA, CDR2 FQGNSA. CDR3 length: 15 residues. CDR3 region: CASSYQTGVNNEQFF. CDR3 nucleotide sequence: TGTGCCAGCAGTTATCAGACCGGGGTTAACAATGAGCAGTTCTTC.

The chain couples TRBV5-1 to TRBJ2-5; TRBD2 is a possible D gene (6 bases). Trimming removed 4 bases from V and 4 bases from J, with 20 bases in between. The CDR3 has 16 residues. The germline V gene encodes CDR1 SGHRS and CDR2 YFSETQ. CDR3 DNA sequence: TGCGCCAGCAGCCGGGATGGAGGAGGGGCCCGAGAGACCCAGTACTTC. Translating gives CASSRDGGGARETQYF.

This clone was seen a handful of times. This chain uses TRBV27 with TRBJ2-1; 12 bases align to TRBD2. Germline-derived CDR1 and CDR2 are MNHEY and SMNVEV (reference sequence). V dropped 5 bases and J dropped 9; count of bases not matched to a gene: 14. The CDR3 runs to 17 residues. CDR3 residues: CASSPLSSGRAPVEQFF. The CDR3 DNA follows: TGTGCCAGCAGTCCGCTCTCTAGCGGGAGGGCCCCGGTTGAGCAGTTCTTC.

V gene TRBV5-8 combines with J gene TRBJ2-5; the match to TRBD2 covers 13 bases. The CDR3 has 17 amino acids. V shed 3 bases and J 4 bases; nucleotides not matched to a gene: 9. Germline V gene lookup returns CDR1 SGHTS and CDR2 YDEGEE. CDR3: CASSSPGTSGIAETQYF. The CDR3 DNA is TGTGCCAGCAGCTCGCCCGGGACTAGCGGGATCGCAGAGACCCAGTACTTC.

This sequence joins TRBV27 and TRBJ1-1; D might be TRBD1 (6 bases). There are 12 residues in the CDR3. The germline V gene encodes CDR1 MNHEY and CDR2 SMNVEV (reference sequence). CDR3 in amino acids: CASRGDTPEAFF. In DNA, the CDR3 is TGTGCGAGCCGGGGGGACACACCTGAAGCTTTCTTT.

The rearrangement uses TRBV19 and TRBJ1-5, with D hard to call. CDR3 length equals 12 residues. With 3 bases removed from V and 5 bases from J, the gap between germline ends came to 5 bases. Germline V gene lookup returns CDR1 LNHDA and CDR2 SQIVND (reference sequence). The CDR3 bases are TGTGCCAGTAGTATGGGAGATCAGCCCCAGCATTTT. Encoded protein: CASSMGDQPQHF.

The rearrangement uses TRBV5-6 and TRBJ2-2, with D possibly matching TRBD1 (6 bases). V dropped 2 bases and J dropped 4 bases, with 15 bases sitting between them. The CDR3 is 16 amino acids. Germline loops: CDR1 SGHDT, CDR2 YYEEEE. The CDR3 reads CASSFWAGAGTGELFF. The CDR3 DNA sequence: TGTGCCAGCAGCTTTTGGGCAGGGGCGGGCACCGGGGAGCTGTTTTTT.

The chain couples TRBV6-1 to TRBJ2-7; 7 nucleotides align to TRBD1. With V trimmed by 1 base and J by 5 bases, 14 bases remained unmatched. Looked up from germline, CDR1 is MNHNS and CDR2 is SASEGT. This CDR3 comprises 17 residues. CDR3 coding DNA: TGTGCCAGCAGTGAAGGCCTAACCGGAGACAGGGTAGACGAGCAGTACTTC. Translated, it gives CASSEGLTGDRVDEQYF.

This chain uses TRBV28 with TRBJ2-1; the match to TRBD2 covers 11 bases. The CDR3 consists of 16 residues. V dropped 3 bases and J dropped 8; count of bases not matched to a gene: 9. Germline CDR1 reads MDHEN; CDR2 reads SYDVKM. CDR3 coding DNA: TGTGCCAGCAGTTTTGTTTCGGCTAGCGGGAGGCATGAGCAGTTCTTC. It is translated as CASSFVSASGRHEQFF.

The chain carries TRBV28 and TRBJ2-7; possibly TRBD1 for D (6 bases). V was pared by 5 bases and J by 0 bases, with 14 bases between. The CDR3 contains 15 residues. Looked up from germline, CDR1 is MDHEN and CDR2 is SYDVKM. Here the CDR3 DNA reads TGTGCCAGCAGTGCCTCCGGGACAATCTCCTACGAGCAGTACTTC. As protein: CASSASGTISYEQYF.

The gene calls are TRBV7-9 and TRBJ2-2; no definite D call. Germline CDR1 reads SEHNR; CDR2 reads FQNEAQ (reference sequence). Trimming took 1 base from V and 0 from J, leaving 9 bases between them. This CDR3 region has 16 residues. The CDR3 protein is CASSLVGTTNTGELFF. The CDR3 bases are TGTGCCAGCAGCTTAGTGGGCACGACGAACACCGGGGAGCTGTTTTTT.

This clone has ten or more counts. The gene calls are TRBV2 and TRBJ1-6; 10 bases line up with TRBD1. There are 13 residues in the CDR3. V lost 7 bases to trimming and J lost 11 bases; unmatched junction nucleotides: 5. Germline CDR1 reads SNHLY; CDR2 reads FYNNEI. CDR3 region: CASTMDRGTPLHF. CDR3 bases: TGTGCCAGCACCATGGACAGGGGGACACCCCTCCACTTT.

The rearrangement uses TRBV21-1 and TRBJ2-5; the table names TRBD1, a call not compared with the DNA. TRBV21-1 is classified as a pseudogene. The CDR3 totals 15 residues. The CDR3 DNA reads TGTGCCAGCAGCAAAGGGACAGGGCCATATGAGACCCAGTACTTC. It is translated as CASSKGTGPYETQYF.

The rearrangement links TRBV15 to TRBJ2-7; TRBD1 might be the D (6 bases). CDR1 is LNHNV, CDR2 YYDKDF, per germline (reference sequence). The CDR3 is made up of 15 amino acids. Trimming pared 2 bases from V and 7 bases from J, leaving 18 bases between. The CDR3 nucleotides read TGTGCCACCAGCAGATCACAACTGGGGGCTGAGGAGCAGTACTTC. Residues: CATSRSQLGAEEQYF.

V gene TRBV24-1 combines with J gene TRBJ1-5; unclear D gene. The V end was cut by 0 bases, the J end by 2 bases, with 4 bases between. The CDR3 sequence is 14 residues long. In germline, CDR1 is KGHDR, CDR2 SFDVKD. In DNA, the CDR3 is TGTGCCACCAGTGATTTGTCGGGCAATCAGCCCCAGCATTTT. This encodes CATSDLSGNQPQHF.

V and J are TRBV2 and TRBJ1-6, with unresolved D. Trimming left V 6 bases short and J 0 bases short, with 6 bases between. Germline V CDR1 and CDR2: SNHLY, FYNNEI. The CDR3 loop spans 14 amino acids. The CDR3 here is CASRQSSYNSPLHF. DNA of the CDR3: TGTGCCAGCAGACAGAGCTCCTATAATTCACCCCTCCACTTT.

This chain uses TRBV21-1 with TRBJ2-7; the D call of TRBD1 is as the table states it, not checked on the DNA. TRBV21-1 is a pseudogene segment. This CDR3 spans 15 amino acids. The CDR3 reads CASSKEAGGSYEQYF. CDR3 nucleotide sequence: TGTGCCAGCAGCAAAGAGGCAGGGGGCTCCTACGAGCAGTACTTC.

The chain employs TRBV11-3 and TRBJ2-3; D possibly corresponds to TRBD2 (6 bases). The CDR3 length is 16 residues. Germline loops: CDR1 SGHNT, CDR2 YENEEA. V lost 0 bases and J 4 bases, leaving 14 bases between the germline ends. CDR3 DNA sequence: TGTGCCAGCAGCTTAGAGCGGGGCTCGAGGGCAGATACGCAGTATTTT. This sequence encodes CASSLERGSRADTQYF.

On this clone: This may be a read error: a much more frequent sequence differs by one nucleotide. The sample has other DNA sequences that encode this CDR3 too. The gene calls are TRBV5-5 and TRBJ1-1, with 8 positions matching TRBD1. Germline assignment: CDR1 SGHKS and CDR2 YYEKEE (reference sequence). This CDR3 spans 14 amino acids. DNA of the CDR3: TGCGCCAGCTCTGGGACAGGAGATAACACTGAAGCTTTCTTT. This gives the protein CASSGTGDNTEAFF.

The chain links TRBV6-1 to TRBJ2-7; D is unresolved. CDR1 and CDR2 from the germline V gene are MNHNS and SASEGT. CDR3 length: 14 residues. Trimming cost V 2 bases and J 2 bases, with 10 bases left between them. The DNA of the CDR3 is TGTGCCAGCAGTGAACCGAGATCAACCTACGAGCAGTACTTC. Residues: CASSEPRSTYEQYF.

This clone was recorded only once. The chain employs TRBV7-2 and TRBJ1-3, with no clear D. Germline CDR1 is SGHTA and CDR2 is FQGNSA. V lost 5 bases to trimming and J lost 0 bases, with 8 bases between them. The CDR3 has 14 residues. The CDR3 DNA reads TGTGCCAGCAGCCCGACAATCTCTGGAAACACCATATATTTT. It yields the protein CASSPTISGNTIYF.

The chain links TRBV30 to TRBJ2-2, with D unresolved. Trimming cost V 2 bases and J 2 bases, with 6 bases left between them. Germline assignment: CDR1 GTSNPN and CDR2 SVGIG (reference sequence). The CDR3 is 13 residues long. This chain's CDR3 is CAWSLHNTGELFF. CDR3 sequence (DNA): TGTGCCTGGAGTTTACACAACACCGGGGAGCTGTTTTTT.

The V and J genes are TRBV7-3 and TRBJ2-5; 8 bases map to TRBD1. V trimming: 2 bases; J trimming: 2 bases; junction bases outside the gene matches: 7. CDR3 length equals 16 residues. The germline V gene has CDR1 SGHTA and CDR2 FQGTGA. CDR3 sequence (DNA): TGTGCCAGCAGCTTAGGACAGGGAGTAGGGCAAGAGACCCAGTACTTC. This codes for CASSLGQGVGQETQYF.

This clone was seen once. CDR3 DNA sequence: TGCGCCAGCAGCCAAGCCAACGGCGGGTATGGCTACACCTTC. Protein product: CASSQANGGYGYTF. The chain carries TRBV4-3 and TRBJ1-2; D is undetermined. V was shortened by 1 base and J by 5 bases, with 11 bases between the two germline ends. CDR3 length equals 14 residues. Looked up from germline, CDR1 is LGHNA and CDR2 is YSLEER.

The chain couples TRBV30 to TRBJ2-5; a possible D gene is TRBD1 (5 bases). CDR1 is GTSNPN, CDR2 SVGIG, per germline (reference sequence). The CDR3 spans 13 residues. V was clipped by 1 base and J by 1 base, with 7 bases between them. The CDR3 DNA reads TGTGCCTGGAGTGGGGGCCCCCAAGAGACCCAGTACTTC. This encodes CAWSGGPQETQYF. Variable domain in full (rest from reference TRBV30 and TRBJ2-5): SQTIHQWPATLVQPVGSPLSLECTVEGTSNPNLYWYRQAAGRGLQLLFYSVGIGQISSEVPQNLSASRPQDRQFILSSKKLLLSDSGFYLCAWSGGPQETQYFGPGTRLLVL.